The 12 T cell receptor beta chains in this list originate from one sample, sequenced in a study of blood T cell repertoires in COVID-19. Sequencing used immunoSEQ multiplex PCR; TCRdb keeps in-frame clones, though not all of them. The sample includes 300,000 to 400,000 clones, about 86% of them seen just once. The sample comprised PBMCs or T cells enriched from blood (not recorded which). The receptors were sampled from a woman aged 40 to 50 with acute COVID-19.

The V and J genes are TRBV6-5 and TRBJ1-2; 7 positions match TRBD1. The V segment lost 3 bases and the J segment 4 bases; nucleotides outside the gene matches: 8. The CDR3 consists of 15 residues. From germline, CDR1 is MNHEY and CDR2 SVGAGI. The CDR3 DNA is TGTGCCAGCAGTTATTCGGACAGGCGGGTCTATGGCTACACCTTC. It specifies CASSYSDRRVYGYTF.

The genes are TRBV28 and TRBJ1-4; D is undetermined. CDR1 and CDR2 (germline): MDHEN, SYDVKM. V was clipped by 3 bases and J by 8 bases, with 16 bases between them. The CDR3 length is 15 residues. The CDR3 DNA is TGTGCCAGCAGTTTCGCGGGGTGGGTTTGGGAAAAACTGTTTTTT. Translating it yields CASSFAGWVWEKLFF.

As concerns this clone: The same CDR3 can be traced to other DNA sequences in this sample. The chain recombines TRBV12-3 or TRBV12-4 with TRBJ2-7; D uncertain. The germline V and J ends were trimmed by 5 bases and 4 bases, with 6 bases remaining between them. The CDR3 contains 11 residues. The CDR3 spells CASSPLYEQYF. Here the CDR3 DNA reads TGTGCCAGCAGTCCCCTTTACGAGCAGTACTTC.

CDR3 coding DNA: TGTGCCAGTAGTCCCGACAGGGGAAGAGGCTACACCTTC. It specifies CASSPDRGRGYTF. V gene TRBV19 combines with J gene TRBJ1-2; TRBD1 matches 8 bases. J gave up 8 bases and V 5 bases, and 7 bases lay outside the gene matches. This CDR3 is 13 amino acids long. CDR1 and CDR2 from the germline V gene are LNHDA and SQIVND (reference sequence). Complete variable domain (other parts from reference TRBV19 and TRBJ1-2): DGGITQSPKYLFRKEGQNVTLSCEQNLNHDAMYWYRQDPGQGLRLIYYSQIVNDFQKGDIAEGYSVSREKKESFPLTVTSAQKNPTAFYLCASSPDRGRGYTFGSGTRLTVV.

This rearrangement joins TRBV4-2 to TRBJ2-2, with TRBD2 matching 7 bases. The ends lost 0 bases at V and 5 bases at J; junction bases unmatched: 3. The CDR3 length is 15 residues. Germline assignment: CDR1 LGHNA and CDR2 YNFKEQ. The CDR3 nucleotides are TGTGCCAGCAGCCAAGATTTGGGGGGGACCGGGGAGCTGTTTTTT. The encoded protein is CASSQDLGGTGELFF.

The chain couples TRBV3-1 (or the pseudogene TRBV3-2) to TRBJ1-1; D is possibly TRBD1 (6 bases). Germline values: CDR1 LGHDT, CDR2 YNNKEL (reference sequence). Deletions cut 3 bases from V and 6 bases from J, with 17 bases between. The CDR3 consists of 15 residues. The CDR3 nucleotides are TGTGCCAGCAGCCACCTCCTACAGGGCGCGGCTGAAGCTTTCTTT. Translating it yields CASSHLLQGAAEAFF.

V usage is TRBV21-1 and J usage is TRBJ1-2. TRBV21-1 is a documented pseudogene. The CDR3 spans 16 residues. The DNA for the CDR3 is TGTGCCAGCAGCCCCAGTACGGGGTTCCCTAACTATGGCTACACCTTC. It encodes CASSPSTGFPNYGYTF.

This clone has just a few counts. This chain links TRBV5-1 with TRBJ2-1; maybe TRBD2 (5 bases). V lost 1 base and J 10 bases, leaving 9 bases between the germline ends. Germline V gene data show CDR1 as SGHRS and CDR2 as YFSETQ. The CDR3 sequence is 12 residues long. The CDR3 is CASSLQRNEQFF. The CDR3 DNA follows: TGCGCCAGCAGCTTGCAGCGGAACGAGCAGTTCTTC.

V and J are TRBV6-2 or TRBV6-3 and TRBJ2-2; 8 bases match TRBD2. Germline trimming cut 7 bases from V and 0 bases from J; bases unmatched to any gene: 10. Germline lookup yields CDR1 MNHEY and CDR2 SVGEGT. The CDR3 extends over 17 amino acids. The CDR3 reads CASTPPGLAANTGELFF. The CDR3 DNA sequence: TGTGCCAGCACCCCCCCCGGACTAGCCGCGAACACCGGGGAGCTGTTTTTT.

The chain has TRBV24-1 and TRBJ2-3; TRBD2 aligns across 9 bases. The CDR3 is 15 residues long. The junction had 7 bases not matched to a gene; V was cut back by 4 bases and J by 6 bases. CDR1 is KGHDR and CDR2 is SFDVKD in the germline V gene. As DNA, the CDR3 is TGTGCCACCAGTGACCCCAGGACTAGCGTGGATACGCAGTATTTT. Amino acids: CATSDPRTSVDTQYF.

V gene TRBV6-1 combines with J gene TRBJ2-1; 7 bases line up with TRBD2. Germline V lookup: CDR1 MNHNS, CDR2 SASEGT. The CDR3 is 17 amino acids. J lost 4 bases, V lost 2 bases, and 11 bases had no gene match. This CDR3 reads CASSELLLGRPYNEQFF. The CDR3 DNA sequence: TGTGCCAGCAGTGAACTGCTCCTCGGGAGGCCGTACAATGAGCAGTTCTTC.

This sequence joins TRBV19 and TRBJ1-3; the match to TRBD1 covers 7 bases. The germline gives CDR1 LNHDA, CDR2 SQIVND (reference sequence). J gave up 4 bases and V 4 bases, and 7 bases lay outside the gene matches. The length of the CDR3 is 15 residues. The CDR3 DNA reads as TGTGCCAGTAGTACCGACAGGGTGGGCGGAAACACCATATATTTT. It is translated as CASSTDRVGGNTIYF.